A selection of T cell receptor beta chains follows, all from one sample in a study of T cell responses to AZD1222 COVID-19 vaccine. Some clones are missing from TCRdb's copy, which holds only in-frame ones; the method was immunoSEQ multiplex PCR. The data contain around 97,000 clones, less than 95% of them singletons. The material sequenced was peripheral blood, taken on day 0 of AZD1222 vaccination. The receptors come from an adult in good health. Each CDR3 is given with its conserved first and last residue. The D gene is left open where the match is weak. Expanded clones get a size class; other rows say once, few or many, or leave the size out.

CDR3 DNA: TGTGCCAGCAGGGGGAATCAGCCCCAGCATTTT; CDR3 protein: CASRGNQPQHF; clone size: .; V gene: TRBV25-1; D gene: .; J gene: TRBJ1-5
CDR3 DNA: TGCAGCGTTGAAGTCATGCAGGGCGGCGAGCAGTACTTC; CDR3 protein: CSVEVMQGGEQYF; clone size: .; V gene: TRBV29-1; D gene: .; J gene: TRBJ2-7
CDR3 DNA: TGTGCCAGCAGTGAAGGGGTAGGGGCTACCTACGAGCAGTACTTC; CDR3 protein: CASSEGVGATYEQYF; clone size: few; V gene: TRBV6-1; D gene: .; J gene: TRBJ2-7
CDR3 DNA: TGTGCCAACAAATACGGGAGACTTAATGAAAAACTGTTTTTT; CDR3 protein: CANKYGRLNEKLFF; clone size: once; V gene: TRBV6-8; D gene: .; J gene: TRBJ1-4
CDR3 DNA: TGTGCCAGCAGTGAGAGTGGGGGAGCCACTGAAGCTTTCTTT; CDR3 protein: CASSESGGATEAFF; clone size: .; V gene: TRBV2; D gene: .; J gene: TRBJ1-1
CDR3 DNA: TGTGCCAGCAGTACCGGGGCTTTAACCGGGGAGCTGTTTTTT; CDR3 protein: CASSTGALTGELFF; clone size: .; V gene: TRBV6-2/TRBV6-3; D gene: .; J gene: TRBJ2-2
CDR3 DNA: TGTGCCAGCAGCGTAAGTGGGGCACCCTCCTACGAGCAGTACTTC; CDR3 protein: CASSVSGAPSYEQYF; clone size: .; V gene: TRBV9; D gene: .; J gene: TRBJ2-7
CDR3 DNA: TGTGCCAGTATCCGGGGGGGAGCCGGGGAGCTGTTTTTT; CDR3 protein: CASIRGGAGELFF; clone size: .; V gene: TRBV19; D gene: TRBD2; J gene: TRBJ2-2
CDR3 DNA: TGTGCCAGTAGTATACGACAGGCCTCCTACAATGAGCAGTTCTTC; CDR3 protein: CASSIRQASYNEQFF; clone size: .; V gene: TRBV19; D gene: .; J gene: TRBJ2-1
CDR3 DNA: TGCGCCAGCAAATTAGCGGGGGAGCAGTTCTTC; CDR3 protein: CASKLAGEQFF; clone size: .; V gene: TRBV5-1; D gene: TRBD2; J gene: TRBJ2-1
CDR3 DNA: TGTGCCAGCAGCCAAGAAGAAGCTCGAGGAGCGGAGACCCAGTACTTC; CDR3 protein: CASSQEEARGAETQYF; clone size: .; V gene: TRBV4-2; D gene: .; J gene: TRBJ2-5
CDR3 DNA: TGTGCCAGCAGTTTATTGGGGGCGGGGGAGCTGTTTTTT; CDR3 protein: CASSLLGAGELFF; clone size: few; V gene: TRBV27; D gene: .; J gene: TRBJ2-2
CDR3 DNA: TGTGCCAGCAGCCCACGTGGGGGCGAGCAGTACTTC; CDR3 protein: CASSPRGGEQYF; clone size: .; V gene: TRBV7-9; D gene: .; J gene: TRBJ2-7
CDR3 DNA: TGTGCCAGCAGCAGGGTTTTCGACGAGCAGTACTTC; CDR3 protein: CASSRVFDEQYF; clone size: .; V gene: TRBV21-1; D gene: .; J gene: TRBJ2-7
CDR3 DNA: TGTGCCAGCAGCGTAGGACCCAATGAGCAGTTCTTC; CDR3 protein: CASSVGPNEQFF; clone size: .; V gene: TRBV9; D gene: .; J gene: TRBJ2-1
CDR3 DNA: TGTGCCAGCAGCTTCAGGGGATCCTACAATGAGCAGTTCTTC; CDR3 protein: CASSFRGSYNEQFF; clone size: .; V gene: TRBV13; D gene: .; J gene: TRBJ2-1
CDR3 DNA: TGCAGTGCTAGTCCCCTGCCGGGGGGACAGGATGGCTACACCTTC; CDR3 protein: CSASPLPGGQDGYTF; clone size: .; V gene: TRBV20-1; D gene: TRBD1; J gene: TRBJ1-2
CDR3 DNA: TGTGCCAGCAGACATCGGGCTAGCGGGACAACCCAAGAGACCCAGTACTTC; CDR3 protein: CASRHRASGTTQETQYF; clone size: .; V gene: TRBV6-4; D gene: TRBD2; J gene: TRBJ2-5
CDR3 DNA: TGCGCCAGCACCGCCACTAGCGGGGTTCTCGACGAGCAGTACTTC; CDR3 protein: CASTATSGVLDEQYF; clone size: .; V gene: TRBV4-3; D gene: TRBD2; J gene: TRBJ2-7
CDR3 DNA: TGTGCCAGCAGCCAAGCAAGGACGGATGGCTACACCTTC; CDR3 protein: CASSQARTDGYTF; clone size: .; V gene: TRBV14; D gene: .; J gene: TRBJ1-2
CDR3 DNA: TGTGCCAGCAGTCGACAGGGGGCAGGCAATGAGCAGTTCTTC; CDR3 protein: CASSRQGAGNEQFF; clone size: .; V gene: TRBV2; D gene: TRBD1; J gene: TRBJ2-1
CDR3 DNA: TGTGCCAGCTCACCACAGGGGACAAAGAAAGCTTTCTTT; CDR3 protein: CASSPQGTKKAFF; clone size: .; V gene: TRBV18; D gene: .; J gene: TRBJ1-1
CDR3 DNA: TGTGCCAGCATCGGGGGATCATACACCGGGGAGCTGTTTTTT; CDR3 protein: CASIGGSYTGELFF; clone size: .; V gene: TRBV2; D gene: .; J gene: TRBJ2-2
CDR3 DNA: TGTGCCAGCAGCTCGCAGGGGGCGGATGAGCAGTTCTTC; CDR3 protein: CASSSQGADEQFF; clone size: .; V gene: TRBV7-2; D gene: TRBD1; J gene: TRBJ2-1
CDR3 DNA: TGTGCCAGCTCACGCAGTCCCGGGACAGGTTTGGAGACCCAGTACTTC; CDR3 protein: CASSRSPGTGLETQYF; clone size: .; V gene: TRBV18; D gene: TRBD1; J gene: TRBJ2-5
CDR3 DNA: TGTGCCTGGAGTGTACTAGGAGGGCGGAATCAGCCCCAGCATTTT; CDR3 protein: CAWSVLGGRNQPQHF; clone size: .; V gene: TRBV30; D gene: .; J gene: TRBJ1-5
CDR3 DNA: TGTGCCTGGAGTGTACAAGGGAGCGGACAGGCACGGTTTCAGCCCCAGCATTTT; CDR3 protein: CAWSVQGSGQARFQPQHF; clone size: once; V gene: TRBV30; D gene: TRBD1; J gene: TRBJ1-5
CDR3 DNA: TGTGCCAGTAGTGCGCCGGGACAGAACCTCTACGAGCAGTACTTC; CDR3 protein: CASSAPGQNLYEQYF; clone size: .; V gene: TRBV19; D gene: TRBD1; J gene: TRBJ2-7
CDR3 DNA: TGTGCCAGCAACCCTAGCGGGGGGGCCCATGAGCAGTTCTTC; CDR3 protein: CASNPSGGAHEQFF; clone size: .; V gene: TRBV6-6; D gene: TRBD2; J gene: TRBJ2-1
CDR3 DNA: TGTGCCAGTAGTATGATAGGGGCCTACGAGCAGTACTTC; CDR3 protein: CASSMIGAYEQYF; clone size: .; V gene: TRBV19; D gene: .; J gene: TRBJ2-7
CDR3 DNA: TGTGCCAGCAGCTTGGGGAGCTCCTACGAGCAGTACTTC; CDR3 protein: CASSLGSSYEQYF; clone size: .; V gene: TRBV5-6; D gene: .; J gene: TRBJ2-7
CDR3 DNA: TGTGCCAGCAGCCTAGACAGAAGCTCCTACGAGCAGTACTTC; CDR3 protein: CASSLDRSSYEQYF; clone size: .; V gene: TRBV7-9; D gene: .; J gene: TRBJ2-7
CDR3 DNA: TGCGCCAGCAGCCAAGGGTCCGGCAGGGGGCAAGGCTACACCTTC; CDR3 protein: CASSQGSGRGQGYTF; clone size: .; V gene: TRBV4-1; D gene: TRBD1; J gene: TRBJ1-2
CDR3 DNA: TGTGCCAGCAGTGATACAGGGGTCTCCTACAATGAGCAGTTCTTC; CDR3 protein: CASSDTGVSYNEQFF; clone size: .; V gene: TRBV9; D gene: TRBD1; J gene: TRBJ2-1
CDR3 DNA: TGCAGCGTTGCCAATCGGGGGAACACTGAAGCTTTCTTT; CDR3 protein: CSVANRGNTEAFF; clone size: .; V gene: TRBV29-1; D gene: .; J gene: TRBJ1-1
CDR3 DNA: TGTGCCAGTCATCGGACAGGTGAAATGGATACGCAGTATTTT; CDR3 protein: CASHRTGEMDTQYF; clone size: .; V gene: TRBV5-8; D gene: TRBD1; J gene: TRBJ2-3
CDR3 DNA: TGTGCCAGCAGCTTCCCTAGCGGGGGGACAGATACGCAGTATTTT; CDR3 protein: CASSFPSGGTDTQYF; clone size: once; V gene: TRBV7-2; D gene: TRBD2; J gene: TRBJ2-3
CDR3 DNA: TGTGCCAGCAGCTTATGGCCGTTGGGCCGCACAGATACGCAGTATTTT; CDR3 protein: CASSLWPLGRTDTQYF; clone size: .; V gene: TRBV5-4; D gene: .; J gene: TRBJ2-3
CDR3 DNA: TGTGCCAGCAGCTTAGGGGCCGGGACAGGGCATGGCTACACCTTC; CDR3 protein: CASSLGAGTGHGYTF; clone size: .; V gene: TRBV7-2; D gene: TRBD1; J gene: TRBJ1-2
CDR3 DNA: TGTGCCAGCAGCCAAGAGGGAGGGGGGCCGATCTACGAGCAGTACTTC; CDR3 protein: CASSQEGGGPIYEQYF; clone size: .; V gene: TRBV3-1/TRBV3-2; D gene: .; J gene: TRBJ2-7
CDR3 DNA: TGTGCCAGCAGCCTCCCGGGGGCGCGGGGCTACACCTTC; CDR3 protein: CASSLPGARGYTF; clone size: .; V gene: TRBV3-1/TRBV3-2; D gene: .; J gene: TRBJ1-2
CDR3 DNA: TGTGCCAGCAGCAAACAGGGCGGCGAGCAGTACTTC; CDR3 protein: CASSKQGGEQYF; clone size: once; V gene: TRBV13; D gene: .; J gene: TRBJ2-7
CDR3 DNA: TGTGCCAGCAGCTTAACAGCGAAGAACACTGAAGCTTTCTTT; CDR3 protein: CASSLTAKNTEAFF; clone size: .; V gene: TRBV11-3; D gene: .; J gene: TRBJ1-1
CDR3 DNA: TGTGCCACCAGCAGAGTAGACGGGGGGGTCAATCAGCCCCAGCATTTT; CDR3 protein: CATSRVDGGVNQPQHF; clone size: .; V gene: TRBV15; D gene: .; J gene: TRBJ1-5
CDR3 DNA: TGTGCCAGCAGGGCCTCGGGGGTTTCCAATCAGCCCCAGCATTTT; CDR3 protein: CASRASGVSNQPQHF; clone size: few; V gene: TRBV28; D gene: .; J gene: TRBJ1-5
CDR3 DNA: TGTGCCAGCAGCTTGCAGGGGTCCTACAATGAGCAGTTCTTC; CDR3 protein: CASSLQGSYNEQFF; clone size: .; V gene: TRBV7-6; D gene: .; J gene: TRBJ2-1
CDR3 DNA: TGCGCCAGCAGCCAAGGTTTGATTGCGGTGGGCGAGCAGTACTTC; CDR3 protein: CASSQGLIAVGEQYF; clone size: .; V gene: TRBV4-3; D gene: .; J gene: TRBJ2-7
CDR3 DNA: TGTGCCAGCAGGACGGGACAGGGGGAACGAGAGACCCAGTACTTC; CDR3 protein: CASRTGQGERETQYF; clone size: .; V gene: TRBV5-8; D gene: TRBD1; J gene: TRBJ2-5